The present entry profiles one TCR beta chain with its context. These data are taken from a study of blood T cell repertoires in COVID-19. The wider study: Collection of acute and convalescent COVID-19 samples took place in the United States, Italy and Spain. T cells, B-cell-depleted T cells, or PBMCs supplied cDNA or gDNA.

Clones were read by immunoSEQ multiplex PCR, and TCRdb kept only the in-frame ones, dropping some. The sample lists under 300,000 clones, 90% occurring once. The CDR3 runs 15 residues. This sequence joins TRBV21-1 and TRBJ1-4; TRBD1 was called by the table and not checked on the DNA. TRBV21-1 is assigned pseudogene status. Material for sequencing was peripheral blood. The source is an older woman with COVID-19, enrolled during active disease. The CDR3 DNA reads TGTGCCAGCAGCGCTGACAGGTTCGGGAATGAAAAACTGTTTTTT. It codes for CASSADRFGNEKLFF.